A selection of T cell receptor beta chains follows, all from one sample in a study of blood T cell repertoires in COVID-19. Data came from immunoSEQ multiplex PCR; TCRdb stores just in-frame clones and leaves some out. Found here are 320,000 or so clones, around 85% of them singletons; the top ten hold over 1.5%. Sequencing input: PBMCs or T cells enriched from blood (not recorded which). The receptor set was obtained from a woman aged 25-40 years who had been exposed to COVID-19. The CDR3 runs from the conserved cysteine through the conserved F or W.

v_call: TRBV10-3
j_call: TRBJ2-2
cdr3_aa: CAISEREGGTGELFF

v_call: TRBV19
j_call: TRBJ2-1
cdr3_aa: CASSMDGTSYNEQFF

v_call: TRBV28
j_call: TRBJ1-6
cdr3_aa: CAIVDRGHSGSPLHF

v_call: TRBV5-4
j_call: TRBJ2-2
cdr3_aa: CASSLDGGGTGELFF

v_call: TRBV28
j_call: TRBJ2-7
cdr3_aa: CASTIPGGSYEQYF

v_call: TRBV9
j_call: TRBJ1-2
cdr3_aa: CASSAGTGSGYGYTF

v_call: TRBV19
j_call: TRBJ1-1
cdr3_aa: CASSPRGREVSAAFF

v_call: TRBV10-1
j_call: TRBJ1-5
cdr3_aa: CASSAGVNQPQHF

v_call: TRBV10-3
j_call: TRBJ1-5
cdr3_aa: CAISESAGGSLGNQPQHF

v_call: TRBV4-3
j_call: TRBJ2-1
cdr3_aa: CASSQDLSGHYNEQFF

v_call: TRBV7-9
j_call: TRBJ2-1
cdr3_aa: CASMRGGYEQFF

v_call: TRBV7-9
j_call: TRBJ1-4
cdr3_aa: CASSGGIATNEKLFF

v_call: TRBV7-2
j_call: TRBJ2-1
cdr3_aa: CASSLVRGRSSYNEQFF

v_call: TRBV5-1
j_call: TRBJ2-6
cdr3_aa: CASNLESGSSSGANVLTF

v_call: TRBV5-1
j_call: TRBJ2-5
cdr3_aa: CASSSGTGAQETQYF

v_call: TRBV18
j_call: TRBJ1-5
cdr3_aa: CASSSRDSTYQPQHF

v_call: TRBV6-5
j_call: TRBJ2-2
cdr3_aa: CASSYAGVTGELFF

v_call: TRBV3-1/TRBV3-2
j_call: TRBJ2-5
cdr3_aa: CASSPYSGGARETQYF

v_call: TRBV19
j_call: TRBJ1-6
cdr3_aa: CASSTTSYSPLHF

v_call: TRBV4-3
j_call: TRBJ1-2
cdr3_aa: CASSQDRYRPTF

v_call: TRBV28
j_call: TRBJ2-2
cdr3_aa: CASSPSPGNTGELFF

v_call: TRBV7-9
j_call: TRBJ1-1
cdr3_aa: CASRISWDRGKVEAFF

v_call: TRBV25-1
j_call: TRBJ2-1
cdr3_aa: CASSEALAGGAYNEQFF

v_call: TRBV5-1
j_call: TRBJ1-4
cdr3_aa: CASSSGRSDEKLFF

v_call: TRBV2
j_call: TRBJ1-2
cdr3_aa: CASSGQGTSVSRGYTF

v_call: TRBV9
j_call: TRBJ2-1
cdr3_aa: CASSVVFERQFF

v_call: TRBV11-2
j_call: TRBJ2-5
cdr3_aa: CASSLRLAGAYQETQYF

v_call: TRBV3-1/TRBV3-2
j_call: TRBJ1-2
cdr3_aa: CASSLRNFREGGYTF

v_call: TRBV7-8
j_call: TRBJ2-4
cdr3_aa: CASSLQPWFDYPEFWAKNIQYF

v_call: TRBV12-3/TRBV12-4
j_call: TRBJ1-4
cdr3_aa: CASSFLDWKLFF

v_call: TRBV5-6
j_call: TRBJ2-6
cdr3_aa: CASSLITGTTGANVLTF

v_call: TRBV30
j_call: TRBJ1-1
cdr3_aa: CAWRQRGQGNTEAFF

v_call: TRBV20-1
j_call: TRBJ1-1
cdr3_aa: CSASAGWTEAFF

v_call: TRBV6-1
j_call: TRBJ1-1
cdr3_aa: CASSGGDRVMNTEAFF

v_call: TRBV12-3/TRBV12-4
j_call: TRBJ2-1
cdr3_aa: CASLDRHNEQFF